This T cell receptor beta chain comes out of a study of cytomegalovirus exposure and HLA in healthy donors. Study-wide context: Around 80 million unique TCR sequences came from HLA-typed donors in an early release.

As to this clone: Its antigen is currently unknown.

The V segment lost 3 bases and the J segment 4 bases; nucleotides outside the gene matches: 12. The CDR3 has 18 amino acids. From germline, CDR1 is MDHEN and CDR2 SYDVKM. Study-level results: In a later analysis, roughly 17,000 TCR beta sequences were associated with HLA alleles at 0.05 false discovery rate. It was likely that a cluster of highly shared sequence variants was a sequencing artifact. Productive rates of about 90% or about 30% were seen for most TCR beta V segments in an earlier analysis.

PCR amplification relied on 60 Vbeta primers (plus 13 Jbeta primers). Some clones are missing from TCRdb's copy, which holds only in-frame ones; the method was immunoSEQ multiplex PCR. The sample lists more than 95,000 clones, roughly 80% occurring once. The sample consisted of PBMCs. This receptor was obtained from a woman aged 50 to 60 in good health and CMV-seronegative. V is TRBV28 and J is TRBJ2-1, with 10 bases matching TRBD2. The CDR3 sequence: CASSFPLGLADGYNEQFF. CDR3 DNA sequence: TGTGCCAGCAGTTTTCCCCTCGGACTAGCGGACGGATACAATGAGCAGTTCTTC.